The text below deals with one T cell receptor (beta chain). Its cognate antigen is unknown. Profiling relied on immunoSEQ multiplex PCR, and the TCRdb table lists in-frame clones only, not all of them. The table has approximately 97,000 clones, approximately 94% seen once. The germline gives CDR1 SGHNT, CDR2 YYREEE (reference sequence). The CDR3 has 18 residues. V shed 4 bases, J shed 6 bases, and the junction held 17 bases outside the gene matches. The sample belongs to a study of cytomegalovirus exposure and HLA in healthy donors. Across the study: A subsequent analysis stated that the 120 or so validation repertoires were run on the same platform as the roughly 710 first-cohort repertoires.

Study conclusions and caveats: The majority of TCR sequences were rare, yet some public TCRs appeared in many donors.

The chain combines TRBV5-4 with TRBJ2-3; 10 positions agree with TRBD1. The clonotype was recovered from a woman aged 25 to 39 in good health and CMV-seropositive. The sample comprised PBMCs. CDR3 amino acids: CASSPGGLGTGEYDTQYF. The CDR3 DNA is TGTGCCAGCAGCCCTGGGGGTCTGGGGACAGGGGAATATGATACGCAGTATTTT.